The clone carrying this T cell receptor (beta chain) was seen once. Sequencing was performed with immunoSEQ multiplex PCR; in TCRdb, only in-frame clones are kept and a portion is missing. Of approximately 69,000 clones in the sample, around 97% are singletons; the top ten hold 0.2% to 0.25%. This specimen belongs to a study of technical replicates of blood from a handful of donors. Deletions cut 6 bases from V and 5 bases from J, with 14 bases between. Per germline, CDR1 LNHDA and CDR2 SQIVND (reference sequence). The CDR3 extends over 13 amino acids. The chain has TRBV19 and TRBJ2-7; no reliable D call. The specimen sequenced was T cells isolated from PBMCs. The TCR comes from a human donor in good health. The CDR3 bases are TGTGCCAGTAGCGGGTCAAGAGTCGACGAGCAGTACTTC. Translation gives CASSGSRVDEQYF.